Following are 23 T cell receptor beta chains from one sample sequenced in a study of blood T cell repertoires in COVID-19. TCRdb's table, derived via immunoSEQ multiplex PCR, lists solely in-frame clones and lacks some. Among some 100,000 clones listed, around 90% were seen once. Sequencing used peripheral blood. The source is a woman aged 80 or over with active COVID-19.

This clone came up once. The V gene is TRBV5-1, the J gene TRBJ2-7; 11 nucleotides match TRBD2. Losses at the gene ends were 4 bases for V and 5 bases for J; bases not matched to a gene: 5. Germline V CDR1 and CDR2: SGHRS, YFSETQ. The CDR3 is 14 residues long. CDR3 coding DNA: TGCGCCAGCAGCCAGGGACTAGCGGACGACGAGCAGTACTTC. It yields the protein CASSQGLADDEQYF.

This clone has only a few counts. The V and J genes are TRBV7-2 and TRBJ2-3; no definite D call. Germline V gene lookup returns CDR1 SGHTA and CDR2 FQGNSA. Between the trimmed V and J ends, which lost 3 bases and 4 bases, there was a span of 8 bases. The CDR3 has 13 residues. CDR3 nucleotides: TGTGCCAGCAGCTTCGTCACGGCAGATACGCAGTATTTT. This gives the protein CASSFVTADTQYF. Based on the CDR3 plus reference TRBV7-2 and TRBJ2-3, the full variable domain is GAGVSQSPSNKVTEKGKDVELRCDPISGHTALYWYRQSLGQGLEFLIYFQGNSAPDKSGLPSDRFSAERTGGSVSTLTIQRTQQEDSAVYLCASSFVTADTQYFGPGTRLTVL.

The chain links TRBV27 to TRBJ1-5; D uncertain. Germline-derived CDR1 and CDR2 are MNHEY and SMNVEV (reference sequence). Trimming left V 3 bases short and J 6 bases short, with 12 bases between. The CDR3 spans 14 residues. This CDR3 reads CASSLRGVGQPQHF. The CDR3 DNA is TGTGCCAGCAGTTTGCGGGGAGTGGGTCAGCCCCAGCATTTT.

This clone was counted a single time. The J gene is TRBJ2-3, the V gene TRBV27, with D possibly TRBD2 on 5 matching bases. Germline V CDR1 and CDR2: MNHEY, SMNVEV (reference sequence). Trimming cost V 7 bases and J 7 bases, with 9 bases left between them. This CDR3 contains 11 residues. In DNA, the CDR3 is TGTGCCAGCACCTCGGGGTATACGCAGTATTTT. Amino acids: CASTSGYTQYF.

The chain is built from TRBV9 and TRBJ2-6; no reliable D call. With 3 bases removed from V and 6 bases from J, the gap between germline ends came to 7 bases. CDR1 and CDR2 (germline): SGDLS, YYNGEE. The CDR3 is made up of 13 amino acids. In DNA, the CDR3 is TGTGCCAGCAGCGGAGTACCGGCCAACGTCCTGACTTTC. Translated, it gives CASSGVPANVLTF.

The chain recombines TRBV6-2 or TRBV6-3 with TRBJ2-7, with D uncertain. Between the trimmed V and J ends, which lost 3 bases and 3 bases, there was a span of 15 bases. Germline V CDR1 and CDR2: MNHEY, SVGEGT. The CDR3 is 15 amino acids. The CDR3 is CASSYDDAEIYEQYF. DNA for the CDR3: TGTGCCAGCAGTTATGATGACGCGGAAATCTACGAGCAGTACTTC.

The chain links TRBV28 to TRBJ2-3; D not resolved. The CDR3 spans 12 residues. Germline assignment: CDR1 MDHEN and CDR2 SYDVKM. Between the trimmed V and J ends, which lost 8 bases and 2 bases, there was a span of 8 bases. CDR3 DNA sequence: TGTGCCAGCCTTACAACCACAGATACGCAGTATTTT. Translating it yields CASLTTTDTQYF.

The rearrangement links TRBV7-8 to TRBJ2-7, with TRBD2 matching over 8 bases. Germline V gene sequence: CDR1 SGHVS, CDR2 FQNEAQ. The CDR3 runs 15 residues. Trimming took 1 base from V and 7 from J; bases not matched to a gene: 9. CDR3 sequence (DNA): TGTGCCAGCAGCTTAGGGGGTAGCGGGATGGGTGAGCAGTACTTC. Residues: CASSLGGSGMGEQYF.

This chain links TRBV4-1 with TRBJ1-2; D might be TRBD1 (5 bases). Between the trimmed V and J ends, which lost 1 base and 6 bases, there was a span of 9 bases. Looked up from germline, CDR1 is MGHRA and CDR2 is YSYEKL. The CDR3 extends over 13 amino acids. The CDR3 sequence: CASSQVLGDGYTF. The DNA of the CDR3 is TGCGCCAGCAGCCAAGTCCTAGGGGATGGCTACACCTTC.

The J gene is TRBJ2-3, the V gene TRBV7-3; D gene ambiguous. Trimming removed 5 bases from V and 2 bases from J, with 11 bases in between. CDR1 is SGHTA and CDR2 is FQGTGA in the germline V gene. This CDR3 contains 14 residues. Here the CDR3 reads CASSLGSFTDTQYF. The CDR3 nucleotides read TGTGCCAGCAGCCTGGGCAGTTTCACAGATACGCAGTATTTT.

V gene TRBV9 combines with J gene TRBJ1-3; D unresolved. Germline lookup yields CDR1 SGDLS and CDR2 YYNGEE. CDR3 length: 17 residues. The V gene lost 0 bases and the J gene lost 0 bases, with 13 bases spanning the gap. The CDR3 DNA is TGTGCCAGCAGCGTAGATCCCGCAGACAACTCTGGAAACACCATATATTTT. It specifies CASSVDPADNSGNTIYF.

This clone has only a few counts. The chain couples TRBV5-6 to TRBJ2-7, with 13 bases that match TRBD2. V trimming: 4 bases; J trimming: 2 bases; junction bases outside the gene matches: 3. The CDR3 length is 15 residues. Germline V gene data show CDR1 as SGHDT and CDR2 as YYEEEE. The CDR3 sequence: CASSQLAGGPYEQYF. The DNA of the CDR3 is TGTGCCAGCAGCCAACTAGCGGGAGGGCCCTACGAGCAGTACTTC.

V is TRBV4-3 and J is TRBJ2-2; TRBD2 agrees at 9 bases. V was pared by 2 bases and J by 5 bases, with 9 bases of the junction left unmatched. The CDR3 length is 17 residues. Germline assignment: CDR1 LGHNA and CDR2 YSLEER. The CDR3 DNA is TGCGCCAGCAGCCAATCCCGGACTAGCGTAGGGACCGGGGAGCTGTTTTTT. This sequence encodes CASSQSRTSVGTGELFF.

The rearrangement links TRBV18 to TRBJ2-7; 12 bases fit TRBD2. The CDR3 loop spans 16 amino acids. The germline V gene encodes CDR1 KGHSH and CDR2 LQKENI. V shed 5 bases, J shed 4 bases, and the junction held 9 bases outside the gene matches. The CDR3 DNA is TGTGCCAGCTCAACCCCTAGCGGGAGGGCCACGTACGAGCAGTACTTC. It specifies CASSTPSGRATYEQYF.

The chain joins TRBV29-1 to TRBJ2-4; TRBD2 agrees at 10 bases. Trimming at V came to 7 bases and at J to 5 bases, leaving 2 bases not matched to a gene. The CDR3 extends over 12 amino acids. Germline V gene data show CDR1 as SQVTM and CDR2 as ANQGSEA. For the CDR3, the DNA is TGCAGCGGAGGACTAGCGGAAAACATTCAGTACTTC. This sequence encodes CSGGLAENIQYF.

V usage is TRBV6-4 and J usage is TRBJ2-1; 7 bases are a match to TRBD2. Germline V lookup: CDR1 MRHNA, CDR2 SNTAGT. The CDR3 sequence is 16 residues long. Trimming cost V 4 bases and J 0 bases; bases outside gene matches: 6. The CDR3, as DNA: TGTGCCAGCAGTGGGGAGCGGGGAGGCTCCTACAATGAGCAGTTCTTC. It specifies CASSGERGGSYNEQFF.

J is TRBJ2-3 and V is TRBV30; 9 bases line up with TRBD2. Germline V gives CDR1 GTSNPN, CDR2 SVGIG (reference sequence). CDR3 length equals 13 residues. Trimming took 2 bases from V and 4 from J; bases not matched to a gene: 1. The DNA for the CDR3 is TGTGCCTGGAGTTTAGCGGGAGCAGATACGCAGTATTTT. Its translation is CAWSLAGADTQYF.

This clone was found once. The chain couples TRBV6-5 to TRBJ2-7, with 7 nucleotides matching TRBD1. The J segment lost 2 bases and the V segment lost 7 bases, leaving 11 bases of the junction unmatched. The CDR3 spans 15 residues. CDR1 and CDR2 (germline): MNHEY, SVGAGI. The CDR3 loop reads CASNGQAQPPYEQYF. The DNA of the CDR3 is TGTGCCAGCAATGGACAGGCCCAACCACCCTACGAGCAGTACTTC.

The V call is TRBV29-1, the J call TRBJ2-1; TRBD1 might be the D (6 bases). The CDR3 extends over 14 amino acids. Germline values: CDR1 SQVTM, CDR2 ANQGSEA. V was cut by 6 bases and J by 2 bases, with 14 bases left in between. The CDR3 nucleotides read TGCAGCGTCCAAATCCGGGACACCTACAATGAGCAGTTCTTC. Translating gives CSVQIRDTYNEQFF.

This chain connects TRBV9 to TRBJ2-1; 8 bases line up with TRBD2. In germline, CDR1 is SGDLS, CDR2 YYNGEE. Trimming at V came to 4 bases and at J to 2 bases, leaving 8 bases not matched to a gene. This CDR3 is built from 16 residues. The CDR3 DNA follows: TGTGCCAGCAGCTCACAGCGGGGGTACACCTACAATGAGCAGTTCTTC. It translates to CASSSQRGYTYNEQFF.

This clone turned up a few times. The J gene is TRBJ2-5, the V gene TRBV21-1; TRBD1 is the table's D call, not checked against the DNA. TRBV21-1 counts as a pseudogene. This CDR3 contains 13 residues. CDR3 sequence: CASSTDSQETQYF. In DNA, the CDR3 is TGTGCCAGCAGCACGGACAGCCAAGAGACCCAGTACTTC.

V usage is TRBV19 and J usage is TRBJ1-2; 8 positions agree with TRBD1. The CDR3 contains 16 residues. Germline CDR1 is LNHDA and CDR2 is SQIVND (reference sequence). Trimming cost V 5 bases and J 3 bases; bases outside gene matches: 11. This chain's CDR3 is CASSQYRDRLYYGYTF. The CDR3 bases are TGTGCCAGTAGTCAATACCGGGACAGGCTTTACTATGGCTACACCTTC.

The CDR3 nucleotides read TGTGCCAGCAGTCGACAGGAGATTCGCGAGCAGTACTTC. As protein: CASSRQEIREQYF. This sequence joins TRBV11-1 and TRBJ2-7, with a possible D match to TRBD1 (6 bases). This CDR3 is 13 amino acids long. Deletions cut 6 bases from V and 6 bases from J, with 15 bases between. The germline V gene has CDR1 SGHAT and CDR2 FQDESV (reference sequence).